This entry concerns a single TCR beta chain. This clone has only one observation. This receptor's antigen is unknown. Qualities for individual bases were not recorded, and no much larger clone is one base off. Reading the label with the study, this specimen's time point is: about 28 days (+/-7) after the second vaccine dose. AZD1222 recipients given second doses at about 4 weeks or at about 12 weeks were pooled, since spike-specific TCR depth and breadth were not found to differ between the two schedules. Samples from vaccinated people were obtained from the UK trials COV001 and COV002, which included a single-blind randomized controlled phase 2/3 trial of AZD1222 (ChAdOx1 nCoV-19) in healthy adults. Trial participant PBMC samples were collected at day 0 and day 28 after the second dose for TCRbeta chain sequencing. The data belong to a study of T cell responses to AZD1222 COVID-19 vaccine (TCRdb year 2021). About the study as a whole: A total of about 230 trial participants underwent TCR sequencing, of whom 207 received two doses of AZD1222 and about 25 received two doses of the MenACWY control vaccine. Enrollment into the trials was organized by age into subgroups of 18-55, 56-69 and 70-plus years, and those subgroups contained approximately 150, 30 and 60 TCR-sequenced participants, respectively.

The CDR3 regions of human TCRbeta chains were analyzed by immunosequencing. Processing in the source paper ran as follows. TCRs in the repertoires were compared against a reference library of SARS-CoV-2-specific TCRs that had been generated with the MIRA antigen-specificity platform. Breadth meant the fraction of unique TCRs that were SARS-CoV-2-associated, whereas depth meant the fraction of total T cells that were SARS-CoV-2-associated. Each spike-specific TCR was assigned to its reactive spike region and to a CD4 or CD8 class using the MIRA data. Log10-transformed breadth and depth values were compared by one-way ANOVA with Sidak's multiple comparisons tests. In TCRdb, the immuneACCESS table is reduced to in-frame sequences with V and J assigned. These tables do not hold every clone; where another copy was compared, an unresolved V gene accounts for under half, and the others remain unexplained. Clone size and V and J calls were adopted from that table, with D and trimming inferred from the DNA. This sample lists some 150,000 clones; more than 85% were detected once. 1.5% of the sample rests with the top ten.

Reading the germline V gene (reference sequence) gives CDR1 GTSNPN and CDR2 SVGIG. The CDR3 measures 13 amino acids from cysteine to phenylalanine. Just CDR3 DNA is preserved here, 39 bases in frame from base 1. The V end loses 3 bases and the J end loses 2 bases, and a stretch of 11 bases separates them. Broader findings and caveats from the paper: Spike-specific TCR breadth and depth rose significantly after two AZD1222 doses compared with day 0 and with MenACWY recipients. Conclusions about previously exposed vaccinees are limited because only six or seven AZD1222 recipients were SARS-CoV-2 seropositive at baseline. The vaccine-associated CD4 TCRs covered the entire spike protein, and the dominant responses fell in regions 160-218 and 743-854. No day 14 peak-response samples were available, so repertoires were characterized only after the peak T cell response. Nearly half of unique spike-specific TCRs reportedly recognized epitopes outside regions mutated in the B.1.351 and B.1.1.7 variants. The 56-69-year group was small, and its depth increase did not reach significance, likely because of low power. Participants were mostly white British, with more females than males. The authors suggested clonal diversity may have been underestimated.

The rearranged chain carries TRBV30 and TRBJ2-7, with the D segment identity uncertain. This specimen consisted of peripheral blood, obtained 28 days after the second AZD1222 dose. The TCR was taken from an adult who received the AZD1222 COVID-19 vaccine. DNA sequence: TGTGCCTGGAGGGCCTCCAGCCCCTACGAGCAGTACTTC. It encodes CAWRASSPYEQYF.